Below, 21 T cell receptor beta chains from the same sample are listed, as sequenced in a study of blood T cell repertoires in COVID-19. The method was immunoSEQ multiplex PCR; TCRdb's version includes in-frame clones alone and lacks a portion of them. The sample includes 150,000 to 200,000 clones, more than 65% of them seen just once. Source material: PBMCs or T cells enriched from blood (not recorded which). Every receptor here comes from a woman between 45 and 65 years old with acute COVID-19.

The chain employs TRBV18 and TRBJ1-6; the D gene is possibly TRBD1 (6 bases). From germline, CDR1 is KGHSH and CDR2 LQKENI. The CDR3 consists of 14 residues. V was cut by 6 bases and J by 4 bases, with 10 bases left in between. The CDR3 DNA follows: TGTGCCAGCTCGCCAGGGACATATAATTCACCCCTCCACTTT. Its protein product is CASSPGTYNSPLHF.

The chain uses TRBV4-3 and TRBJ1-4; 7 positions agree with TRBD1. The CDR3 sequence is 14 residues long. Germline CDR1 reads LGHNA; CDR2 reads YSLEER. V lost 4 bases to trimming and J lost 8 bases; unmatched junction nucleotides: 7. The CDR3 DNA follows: TGCGCCAGCAGCCCCGGGACAGCTACAGAAAAACTGTTTTTT. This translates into CASSPGTATEKLFF.

DNA for the CDR3: TGTGCCAGCAGCTTGCGGGGATTCAAGGCAGATACGCAGTATTTT. Protein: CASSLRGFKADTQYF. The rearrangement joins TRBV5-7 to TRBJ2-3, with a tentative D call TRBD2 (5 bases). TRBV5-7 qualifies as an ORF whose function is uncertain. Trimming took off 1 base at V and 4 bases at J, with 13 bases between the two ends. The CDR3 loop spans 15 amino acids.

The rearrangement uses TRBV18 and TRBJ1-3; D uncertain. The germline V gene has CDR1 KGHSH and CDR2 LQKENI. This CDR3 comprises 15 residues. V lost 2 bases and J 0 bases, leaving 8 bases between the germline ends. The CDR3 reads CASSPWASSGNTIYF. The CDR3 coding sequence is TGTGCCAGCTCACCATGGGCAAGCTCTGGAAACACCATATATTTT.

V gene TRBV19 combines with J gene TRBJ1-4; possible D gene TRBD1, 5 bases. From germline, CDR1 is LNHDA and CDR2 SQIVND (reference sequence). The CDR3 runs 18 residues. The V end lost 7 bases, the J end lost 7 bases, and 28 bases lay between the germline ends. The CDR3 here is CASTRRGGNRDGSEKLFF. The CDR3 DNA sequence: TGTGCCAGTACCCGCCGGGGGGGTAATCGGGACGGGAGTGAAAAACTGTTTTTT.

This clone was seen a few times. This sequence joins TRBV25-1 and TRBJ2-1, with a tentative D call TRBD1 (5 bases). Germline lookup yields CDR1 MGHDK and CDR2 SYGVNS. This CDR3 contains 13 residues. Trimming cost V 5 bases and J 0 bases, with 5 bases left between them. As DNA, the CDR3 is TGTGCCAGCAGTAGGGGCTCCTACAATGAGCAGTTCTTC. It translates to CASSRGSYNEQFF.

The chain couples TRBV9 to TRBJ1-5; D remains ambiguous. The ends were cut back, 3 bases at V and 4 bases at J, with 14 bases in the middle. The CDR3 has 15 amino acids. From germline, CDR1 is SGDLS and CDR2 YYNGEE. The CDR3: CASSGGTLTNQPQHF. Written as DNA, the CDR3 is TGTGCCAGCAGCGGAGGAACACTAACAAATCAGCCCCAGCATTTT.

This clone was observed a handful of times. The chain's CDR3 is CASTLDKPNTEAFF. CDR3 DNA sequence: TGTGCCAGCACCCTCGACAAACCGAACACTGAAGCTTTCTTT. The chain has TRBV28 and TRBJ1-1; D remains unclear. Trimming removed 7 bases from V and 1 base from J, with 13 bases in between. Germline V gene lookup returns CDR1 MDHEN and CDR2 SYDVKM. CDR3 length equals 14 residues.

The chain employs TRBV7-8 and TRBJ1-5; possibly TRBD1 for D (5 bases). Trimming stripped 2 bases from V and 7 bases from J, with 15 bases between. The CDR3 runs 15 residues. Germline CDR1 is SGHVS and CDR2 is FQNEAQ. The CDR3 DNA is TGTGCCAGCAGCTTATCGTCCCAGGGCCTCCAGCCCCAGCATTTT. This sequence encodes CASSLSSQGLQPQHF. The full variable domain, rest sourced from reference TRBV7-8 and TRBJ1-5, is GAGVSQSPRYKVAKRGQDVALRCDPISGHVSLFWYQQALGQGPEFLTYFQNEAQLDKSGLPSDRFFAERPEGSVSTLKIQRTQQEDSAVYLCASSLSSQGLQPQHFGDGTRLSIL.

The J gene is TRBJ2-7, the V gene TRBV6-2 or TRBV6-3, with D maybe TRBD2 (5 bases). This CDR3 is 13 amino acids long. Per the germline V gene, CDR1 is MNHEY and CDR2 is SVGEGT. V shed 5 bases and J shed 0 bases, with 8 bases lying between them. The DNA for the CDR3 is TGTGCCAGCAGTCGGGAAAGCTCCTACGAGCAGTACGTC. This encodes CASSRESSYEQYV.

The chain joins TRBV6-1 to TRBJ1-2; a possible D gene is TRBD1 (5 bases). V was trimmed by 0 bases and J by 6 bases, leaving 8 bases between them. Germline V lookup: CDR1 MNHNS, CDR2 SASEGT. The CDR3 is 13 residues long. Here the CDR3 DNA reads TGTGCCAGCAGTGAAGCTGGCAGGGATGGCTACACCTTC. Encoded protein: CASSEAGRDGYTF.

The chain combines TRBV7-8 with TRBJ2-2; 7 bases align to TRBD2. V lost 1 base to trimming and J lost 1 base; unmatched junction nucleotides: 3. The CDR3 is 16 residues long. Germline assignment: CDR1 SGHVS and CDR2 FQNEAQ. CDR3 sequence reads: CASSLEAGLNTGELFF. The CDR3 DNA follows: TGTGCCAGCAGCTTAGAAGCGGGGCTGAACACCGGGGAGCTGTTTTTT.

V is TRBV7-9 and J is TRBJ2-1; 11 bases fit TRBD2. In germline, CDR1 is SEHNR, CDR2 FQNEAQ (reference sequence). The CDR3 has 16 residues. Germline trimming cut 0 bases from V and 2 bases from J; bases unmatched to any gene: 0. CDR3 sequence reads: CASSLATSGAYNEQFF. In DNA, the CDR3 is TGTGCCAGCAGCTTAGCGACTAGCGGGGCCTACAATGAGCAGTTCTTC.

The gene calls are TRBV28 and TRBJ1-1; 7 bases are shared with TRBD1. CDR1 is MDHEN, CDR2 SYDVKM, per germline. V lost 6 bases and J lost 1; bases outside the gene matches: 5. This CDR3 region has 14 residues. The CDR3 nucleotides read TGTGCCAGCAGCACACAGGGGTCGAACACTGAAGCTTTCTTT. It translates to CASSTQGSNTEAFF.

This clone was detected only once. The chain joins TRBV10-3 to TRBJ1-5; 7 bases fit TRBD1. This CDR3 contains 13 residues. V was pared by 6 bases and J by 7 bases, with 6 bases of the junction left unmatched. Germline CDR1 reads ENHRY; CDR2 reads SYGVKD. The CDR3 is CAIRGDRDQPQHF. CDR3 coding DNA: TGTGCCATCAGGGGAGACAGGGACCAGCCCCAGCATTTT.

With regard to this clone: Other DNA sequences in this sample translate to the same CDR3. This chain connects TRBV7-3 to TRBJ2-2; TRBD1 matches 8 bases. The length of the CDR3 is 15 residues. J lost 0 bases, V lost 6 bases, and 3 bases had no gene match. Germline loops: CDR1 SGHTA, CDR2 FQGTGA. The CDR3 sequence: CASRLGQANTGELFF. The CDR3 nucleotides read TGTGCCAGCAGATTGGGACAGGCGAACACCGGGGAGCTGTTTTTT.

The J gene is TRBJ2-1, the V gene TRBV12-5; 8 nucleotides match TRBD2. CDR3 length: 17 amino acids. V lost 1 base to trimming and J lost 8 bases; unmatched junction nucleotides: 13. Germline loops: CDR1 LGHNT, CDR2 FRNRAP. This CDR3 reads CASGLDPRGGVWDEQFF. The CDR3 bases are TGTGCTAGTGGTTTGGATCCTCGGGGGGGCGTGTGGGATGAGCAGTTCTTC.

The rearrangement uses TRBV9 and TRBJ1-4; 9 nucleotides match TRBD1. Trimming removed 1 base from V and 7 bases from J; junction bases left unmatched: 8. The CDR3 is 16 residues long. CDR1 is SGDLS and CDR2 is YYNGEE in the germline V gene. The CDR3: CASSVNTQGAFEKLFF. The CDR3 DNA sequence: TGTGCCAGCAGCGTAAATACACAGGGGGCCTTTGAAAAACTGTTTTTT.

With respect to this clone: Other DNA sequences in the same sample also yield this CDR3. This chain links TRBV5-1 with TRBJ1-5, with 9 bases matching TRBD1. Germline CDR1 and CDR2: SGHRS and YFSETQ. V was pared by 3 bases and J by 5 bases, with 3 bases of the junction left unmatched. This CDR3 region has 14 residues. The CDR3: CASSSGQGDQPQHF. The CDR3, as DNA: TGCGCCAGCAGCTCGGGACAGGGAGATCAGCCCCAGCATTTT.

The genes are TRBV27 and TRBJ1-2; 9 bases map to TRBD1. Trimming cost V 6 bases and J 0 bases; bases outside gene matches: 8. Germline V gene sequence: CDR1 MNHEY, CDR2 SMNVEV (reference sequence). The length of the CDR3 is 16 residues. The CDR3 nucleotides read TGTGCCAGCAGACCGACAGGGGGGGCTTCTAACTATGGCTACACCTTC. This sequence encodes CASRPTGGASNYGYTF.

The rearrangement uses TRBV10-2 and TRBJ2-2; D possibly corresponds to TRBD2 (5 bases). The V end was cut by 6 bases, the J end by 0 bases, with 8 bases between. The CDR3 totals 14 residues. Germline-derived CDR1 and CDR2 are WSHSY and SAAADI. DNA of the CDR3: TGCGCCAGCAGCCGGGGTGCGAACACCGGGGAGCTGTTTTTT. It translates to CASSRGANTGELFF.